Listed here is a single T cell receptor (beta chain). This CDR3 region has 15 residues. The germline CDR1 and CDR2 sequences are LGHNA and YNFKEQ. This entry belongs to a study of monozygotic twins with inflammatory bowel disease. From the 5' RACE reads, TCRdb lists one entry per CDR3 protein and no DNA. The sample features more than 300,000 distinct CDR3 sequences, with 5.5% to 6.5% in its top ten. The chain joins TRBV4-2 to TRBJ2-7; TCRdb's D call, TRBD1, is unchecked because there is no DNA. The origin of this receptor is a human donor with ulcerative colitis or Crohn's disease, or a healthy co-twin of an affected twin (not recorded which). Sequencing was carried out using blood. The CDR3 spells CASSQGGDPRVEQYF.